A selection of T cell receptor beta chains follows, all from one sample in a study of CD8+CD57+ T cells in acquired aplastic anemia. TCRdb reanalysed the reads using MiXCR and keeps one entry per CDR3 protein. The data hold under 500,000 distinct CDR3 sequences, with around 32% observed a single time. The sequencing sample was made of sorted CD4+, CD8+, or CD8+CD57+ T cells (not recorded which) from PBMCs. The receptors originated from a human donor with aplastic anemia. Each CDR3 is given with its conserved first and last residue. D genes are given only for firm matches. Not all rows give a size; the values are once, few, many and, for expanded clones, a class.

V gene	D gene	J gene	clone size	CDR3 protein	CDR3 DNA
TRBV7-3	NA	TRBJ1-1	many	CASSLTGLTEAFF	TGTGCCAGCAGCTTAACAGGGCTCACTGAAGCTTTCTTT
TRBV10-3	NA	TRBJ2-1	many	CAISEGIYEQFF	TGTGCCATCAGTGAAGGGATCTATGAGCAGTTCTTC
TRBV9	NA	TRBJ2-7	many	CASSARDTAYEQYF	TGTGCCAGCAGCGCTCGGGACACAGCCTACGAGCAGTACTTC
TRBV4-3	NA	TRBJ1-2	many	CASSQDSAGEGYTF	TGCGCCAGCAGCCAAGATTCGGCTGGGGAAGGCTACACCTTC
TRBV10-3	TRBD1	TRBJ1-2	many	CASSEDGQGAYGYTF	TGTGCCAGCAGTGAGGACGGACAGGGGGCCTATGGCTACACCTTC
TRBV2	NA	TRBJ2-3	many	CASSRAAYTDTQYF	TGTGCCAGCAGTCGTGCAGCCTACACAGATACGCAGTATTTT
TRBV11-2	TRBD2	TRBJ2-5	NA	CASSSDLAGGLLETQYF	TGTGCCAGCAGTTCGGACTTAGCGGGGGGGCTATTAGAGACCCAGTACTTC
TRBV7-9	NA	TRBJ1-6	NA	CASTRAGDNSPLHF	TGTGCCAGCACCAGGGCAGGGGATAATTCACCCCTCCACTTT
TRBV7-9	TRBD1	TRBJ1-6	many	CASSLSGQPNSPLHF	TGTGCCAGCAGCTTATCGGGACAGCCGAATTCACCCCTCCACTTT
TRBV11-2	NA	TRBJ1-2	NA	CASSLDLDGGDYGYTF	TGTGCCAGCAGCTTAGATCTCGACGGGGGGGACTATGGCTACACCTTC
TRBV19	TRBD1	TRBJ1-2	many	CASSNRTGYGYTF	TGTGCCAGTAGTAATCGGACAGGCTATGGCTACACCTTC
TRBV12-3/TRBV12-4	TRBD2	TRBJ2-1	NA	CASSYQASGGYNEQFF	TGTGCCAGCAGTTATCAGGCTAGCGGGGGCTACAATGAGCAGTTCTTC
TRBV5-5	TRBD1	TRBJ1-6	NA	CASSSGQGIGSPLHF	TGTGCCAGCAGCTCTGGACAGGGAATAGGGTCACCCCTCCACTTT
TRBV5-1	NA	TRBJ2-3	NA	CASTQNGDFNTDTQYF	TGCGCCAGCACACAAAACGGGGACTTTAACACAGATACGCAGTATTTT
TRBV4-1	NA	TRBJ1-5	NA	CASSQDWASGQGRPQHF	TGCGCCAGCAGCCAAGATTGGGCGTCGGGGCAGGGGAGGCCCCAGCATTTT
TRBV7-3	TRBD1	TRBJ1-1	NA	CASSQDRDEAFF	TGTGCCAGCAGCCAAGACAGGGATGAAGCTTTCTTT
TRBV6-1	TRBD2	TRBJ2-7	NA	CASSQLARGAEQYF	TGTGCCAGCAGTCAACTAGCGAGAGGGGCCGAGCAGTACTTC
TRBV25-1	NA	TRBJ1-5	many	CASSEPGEYQPQHF	TGTGCCAGCAGTGAACCCGGGGAATACCAGCCCCAGCATTTT
TRBV10-3	TRBD2	TRBJ2-7	few	CASRLWTSGGPKTYEQYF	TGTGCCAGCAGACTCTGGACTAGCGGGGGGCCGAAAACCTACGAGCAGTACTTC
TRBV30	TRBD1	TRBJ1-5	NA	CAWSVRQGDQPQHF	TGTGCCTGGAGTGTACGGCAGGGGGACCAGCCCCAGCATTTT
TRBV4-3	NA	TRBJ2-5	NA	CASSQVVEPSETQYF	TGCGCCAGCAGCCAAGTTGTAGAACCCTCTGAGACCCAGTACTTC
TRBV2	NA	TRBJ1-5	NA	CASSEVNSNQHF	TGTGCCAGCAGTGAAGTGAATAGCAATCAGCATTTT
TRBV7-9	NA	TRBJ2-7	once	CASSEAMEQYF	TGTGCCAGCAGCGAAGCGATGGAGCAGTACTTC
TRBV12-3/TRBV12-4	NA	TRBJ1-3	few	CASSQQQGIDTIYF	TGTGCCAGCAGTCAGCAACAGGGAATCGACACCATATATTTT
TRBV7-2	NA	TRBJ2-5	many	CASSTGGAGETQYF	TGTGCCAGCAGCACAGGGGGGGCCGGAGAGACCCAGTACTTC
TRBV7-3	NA	TRBJ1-1	NA	CASSPGLGARTEAFF	TGTGCCAGCAGCCCCGGGTTGGGGGCGCGAACTGAAGCTTTCTTT
TRBV10-3	NA	TRBJ1-6	few	CAISEGANSPLHF	TGTGCCATCAGTGAAGGGGCGAATTCACCCCTCCACTTT
TRBV11-3	NA	TRBJ1-5	few	CACRQSNDQPQHF	TGTGCCTGTCGCCAGTCCAACGATCAGCCCCAGCATTTT
TRBV7-2	NA	TRBJ1-1	few	CASSLGRANEAFF	TGTGCCAGCAGCCTCGGTAGGGCGAATGAAGCTTTCTTT
TRBV24-1	TRBD2	TRBJ2-1	few	CATSEPIGLAGYNEQFF	TGTGCCACCAGTGAACCCATCGGACTAGCGGGCTACAATGAGCAGTTCTTC
TRBV5-1	NA	TRBJ2-2	few	CASSLDRRRLFF	TGCGCCAGCAGCTTGGACCGTCGCCGGCTGTTTTTT
TRBV6-1	NA	TRBJ1-4	NA	CASSQSQATNEKLFF	TGTGCCAGCAGCCAGTCACAGGCAACTAATGAAAAACTGTTTTTT
TRBV18	TRBD2	TRBJ2-1	NA	CASSQGTSSGNEQFF	TGTGCCAGCTCACAAGGGACTAGCTCCGGCAATGAGCAGTTCTTC
TRBV7-9	NA	TRBJ1-5	NA	CASSLAGRDQPQHF	TGTGCCAGCAGCTTGGCAGGACGCGATCAGCCCCAGCATTTT
TRBV2	NA	TRBJ1-6	NA	CASILDWSSPLHF	TGTGCCAGCATCTTGGACTGGAGCTCACCCCTCCACTTT
TRBV11-2	NA	TRBJ2-3	NA	CASSLSREATSTDTQYF	TGTGCCAGCAGCTTATCCCGAGAAGCGACTAGCACAGATACGCAGTATTTT
TRBV20-1	TRBD2	TRBJ2-5	many	CSAPLLAGETQYF	TGCAGTGCTCCCTTACTAGCGGGGGAGACCCAGTACTTC
TRBV25-1	TRBD1	TRBJ1-2	many	CASSVTGTFAGYTF	TGTGCCAGCAGTGTGACAGGGACCTTTGCTGGCTACACCTTC
TRBV20-1	NA	TRBJ1-2	NA	CSASGGNYGYAF	TGCAGTGCTAGCGGCGGAAACTATGGCTACGCCTTC
TRBV7-2	NA	TRBJ1-4	many	CASSPSADKLFF	TGTGCCAGCAGCCCGTCTGCCGACAAACTGTTTTTT
TRBV15	TRBD1	TRBJ1-1	NA	CTTSSPGTGGTEAFF	TGTACCACCAGCAGCCCCGGGACAGGGGGAACTGAAGCTTTCTTT
TRBV20-1	TRBD2	TRBJ2-5	NA	CSAGTSGGLEAQYF	TGCAGTGCTGGGACTAGCGGGGGGTTGGAGGCCCAGTACTTC
TRBV7-8	NA	TRBJ1-5	NA	CAGSLDSFTSNQPQHF	TGTGCCGGCAGCTTAGATAGCTTCACTAGCAATCAGCCCCAGCATTTT
TRBV7-9	NA	TRBJ1-2	many	CASSLRTDYGYTF	TGTGCCAGCAGCCTTCGGACAGACTATGGCTACACCTTC
TRBV12-3/TRBV12-4	NA	TRBJ1-2	NA	CASSLRAMEGYTF	TGTGCCAGCAGTTTACGGGCCATGGAAGGCTACACCTTT
TRBV2	NA	TRBJ2-7	many	CASSDMVAYEQYF	TGTGCCAGCAGCGACATGGTAGCCTACGAGCAGTACTTC
TRBV29-1	TRBD1	TRBJ2-7	NA	CSVDHGTGTYEQYF	TGCAGCGTCGACCACGGGACAGGAACCTACGAGCAGTACTTC
TRBV5-6	NA	TRBJ1-1	NA	CASSSPRTRMNTEAFF	TGTGCCAGCAGCTCTCCCCGGACAAGAATGAACACTGAAGCTTTCTTT
TRBV28	NA	TRBJ1-2	many	CASSPGGHYGYTF	TGTGCCAGCAGTCCGGGAGGACACTATGGCTACACCTTC
TRBV25-1	NA	TRBJ1-1	many	CASSEGLILNGEAFF	TGTGCCAGCAGTGAAGGTCTGATTCTGAACGGTGAAGCTTTCTTT
TRBV11-2	TRBD2	TRBJ2-7	few	CASSLVPGLAGPYEQYF	TGTGCCAGCAGCTTAGTACCGGGACTAGCGGGACCATACGAGCAGTACTTC
TRBV20-1	NA	TRBJ2-1	few	CSARDMKGTFQEQFF	TGCAGTGCTAGAGATATGAAGGGGACGTTTCAAGAGCAGTTCTTC
TRBV7-9	TRBD1	TRBJ2-7	once	CASGRQGKSYEQYF	TGTGCCAGCGGGCGACAGGGCAAATCCTACGAGCAGTACTTC
TRBV6-2/TRBV6-3	NA	TRBJ1-1	NA	CASNPNWNTEAFF	TGTGCCAGCAATCCCAACTGGAACACTGAAGCTTTCTTT
TRBV9	NA	TRBJ2-6	NA	CASSVRGIGTAGANVLTF	TGTGCCAGCAGCGTCCGCGGCATTGGTACCGCGGGGGCCAACGTCCTGACTTTC